The 10 T cell receptor beta chains given below trace back to one sample, sequenced in a study of blood T cell repertoires in COVID-19. Profiling relied on immunoSEQ multiplex PCR, and the TCRdb table lists in-frame clones only, not all of them. The data show about 23,000 clones, approximately 72% seen once. The source material was peripheral blood. Receptor source: a middle-aged man with COVID-19, enrolled during active disease.

The chain joins TRBV12-3 or TRBV12-4 to TRBJ1-2; 7 bases match TRBD1. The CDR3 is 13 residues long. The V gene end was trimmed by 1 base and the J gene end by 6 bases; junction bases not matched to a gene: 2. In nucleotides, the CDR3 is TGTGCCAGCAGTTTAGGGCAGGGGGATGGCTACACCTTC. Translation: CASSLGQGDGYTF.

This rearrangement joins TRBV29-1 to TRBJ1-2; TRBD1 matches at 10 bases. The J segment lost 0 bases and the V segment lost 7 bases, leaving 5 bases of the junction unmatched. The CDR3 runs to 14 residues. Germline V gene sequence: CDR1 SQVTM, CDR2 ANQGSEA. DNA of the CDR3: TGCAGCGGAGGACAGGGGGGTTCTAACTATGGCTACACCTTC. Residues: CSGGQGGSNYGYTF.

The chain recombines TRBV6-5 with TRBJ1-3; D is perhaps TRBD1 (5 bases). There are 13 residues in the CDR3. The V end lost 8 bases, the J end lost 2 bases, and 10 bases lay between the germline ends. The germline V gene encodes CDR1 MNHEY and CDR2 SVGAGI. CDR3 in amino acids: CASEGEAGNTIYF. DNA of the CDR3: TGTGCCAGCGAAGGGGAAGCTGGAAACACCATATATTTT.

This clone appeared a few times. The chain carries TRBV12-5 and TRBJ1-5; tentatively, D is TRBD1 (6 bases). V shed 3 bases and J shed 2 bases, with 11 bases lying between them. This CDR3 contains 15 residues. Germline CDR1 reads LGHNT; CDR2 reads FRNRAP. The CDR3 coding sequence is TGTGCTAGTGGTTTCACAGGGAGGGGCAATCAGCCCCAGCATTTT. Protein product: CASGFTGRGNQPQHF.

CDR3 bases: TGTGCCAGCAGGACCAGGGGTGACACTGAAGCTTTCTTT. Its translation: CASRTRGDTEAFF. The rearrangement links TRBV6-5 to TRBJ1-1; possible D gene TRBD1, 6 bases. CDR3 length: 13 amino acids. The V gene's germline CDR1 is MNHEY and CDR2 SVGAGI. The V end lost 6 bases, the J end lost 3 bases, and 11 bases lay between the germline ends.

J is TRBJ2-5 and V is TRBV11-2, with 7 bases identical to TRBD1. The V and J ends lost 2 bases and 4 bases, in that order; junction bases with no gene match: 4. The CDR3 is 14 residues long. From germline, CDR1 is SGHAT and CDR2 FQNNGV. CDR3 in amino acids: CASSLRGPLETQYF. In DNA, the CDR3 is TGTGCCAGCAGCTTAAGGGGGCCGCTAGAGACCCAGTACTTC.

This clone was observed a single time. This chain links TRBV6-6 with TRBJ1-3; D is possibly TRBD1 (6 bases). CDR1 is MNHNY and CDR2 is SVGAGI in the germline V gene (reference sequence). V dropped 7 bases and J dropped 8 bases, with 18 bases sitting between them. The CDR3 runs to 14 residues. CDR3 residues: CASTRPGQPDTIYF. CDR3 DNA sequence: TGTGCCAGCACCCGGCCCGGACAGCCGGACACCATATATTTT.

This clone came up a few times. The chain uses TRBV5-6 and TRBJ2-3; D possibly corresponds to TRBD2 (6 bases). The V end lost 4 bases, the J end lost 4 bases, and 22 bases lay between the germline ends. This CDR3 region has 17 residues. Per the germline V gene, CDR1 is SGHDT and CDR2 is YYEEEE. In DNA, the CDR3 is TGTGCCAGCAGCGCACCGGGCGGGACGATATTTGCAGATACGCAGTATTTT. Translation gives CASSAPGGTIFADTQYF.

This clone turned up a few times. In nucleotides, the CDR3 is TGCAGTGCAAGTCAGGGACAGGGCTATGGCTACACCTTC. Translated, it gives CSASQGQGYGYTF. J is TRBJ1-2 and V is TRBV20-1; the match to TRBD1 covers 9 bases. The CDR3 contains 13 residues. The V segment lost 6 bases and the J segment 4 bases; nucleotides outside the gene matches: 6. Germline V gene data show CDR1 as DFQATT and CDR2 as SNEGSKA (reference sequence).

The rearrangement links TRBV19 to TRBJ1-2; D unresolved. The CDR3 extends over 13 amino acids. Germline CDR1 LNHDA, CDR2 SQIVND (reference sequence). V was clipped by 4 bases and J by 4 bases, with 10 bases between them. The CDR3 DNA is TGTGCCAGTAGTACCCCGGGAGGCTATGGCTACACCTTC. Encoded protein: CASSTPGGYGYTF.